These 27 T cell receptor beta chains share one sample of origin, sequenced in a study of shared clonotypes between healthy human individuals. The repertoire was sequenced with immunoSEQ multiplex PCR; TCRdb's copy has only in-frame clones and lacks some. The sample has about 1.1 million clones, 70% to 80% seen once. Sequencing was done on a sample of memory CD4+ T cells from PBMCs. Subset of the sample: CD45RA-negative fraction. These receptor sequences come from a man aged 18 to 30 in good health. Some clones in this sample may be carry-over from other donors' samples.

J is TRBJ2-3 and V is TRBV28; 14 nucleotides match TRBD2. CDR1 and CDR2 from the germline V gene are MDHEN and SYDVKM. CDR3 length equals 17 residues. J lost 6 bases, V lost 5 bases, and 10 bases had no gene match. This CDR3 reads CASSILGTSGSADTQYF. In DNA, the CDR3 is TGTGCCAGCAGTATTCTCGGGACTAGCGGGAGTGCGGATACGCAGTATTTT.

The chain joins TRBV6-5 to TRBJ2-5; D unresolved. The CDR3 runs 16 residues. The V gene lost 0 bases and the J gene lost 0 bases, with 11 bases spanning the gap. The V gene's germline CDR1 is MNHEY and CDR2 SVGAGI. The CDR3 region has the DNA TGTGCCAGCAGTTACTCGTCGCACCCGTACCAAGAGACCCAGTACTTC. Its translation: CASSYSSHPYQETQYF.

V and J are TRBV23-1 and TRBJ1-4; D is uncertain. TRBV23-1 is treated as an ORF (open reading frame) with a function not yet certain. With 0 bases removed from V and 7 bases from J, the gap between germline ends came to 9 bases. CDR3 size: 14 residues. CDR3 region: CASSQSGQLEKLFF. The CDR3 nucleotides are TGCGCCAGCAGTCAATCGGGCCAGCTTGAAAAACTGTTTTTT.

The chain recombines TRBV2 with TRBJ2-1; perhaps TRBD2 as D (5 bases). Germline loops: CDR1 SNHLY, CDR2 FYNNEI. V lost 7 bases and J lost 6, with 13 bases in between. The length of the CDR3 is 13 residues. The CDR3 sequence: CASTLEGGNEQFF. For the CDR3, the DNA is TGTGCCAGCACCCTAGAGGGCGGCAATGAGCAGTTCTTC.

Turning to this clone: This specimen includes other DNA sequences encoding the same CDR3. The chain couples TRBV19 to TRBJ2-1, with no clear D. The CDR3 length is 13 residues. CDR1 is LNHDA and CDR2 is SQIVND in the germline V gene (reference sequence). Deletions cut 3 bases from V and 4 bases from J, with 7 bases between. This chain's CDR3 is CASSIQLYNEQFF. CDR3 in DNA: TGTGCCAGTAGTATCCAGCTATACAATGAGCAGTTCTTC.

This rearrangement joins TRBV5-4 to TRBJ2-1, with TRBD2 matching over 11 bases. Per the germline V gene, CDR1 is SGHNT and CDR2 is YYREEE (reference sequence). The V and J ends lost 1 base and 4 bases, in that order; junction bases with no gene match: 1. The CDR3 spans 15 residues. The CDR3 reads CASSLPSGGYNEQFF. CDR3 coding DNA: TGTGCCAGCAGCTTGCCTAGCGGGGGGTACAATGAGCAGTTCTTC.

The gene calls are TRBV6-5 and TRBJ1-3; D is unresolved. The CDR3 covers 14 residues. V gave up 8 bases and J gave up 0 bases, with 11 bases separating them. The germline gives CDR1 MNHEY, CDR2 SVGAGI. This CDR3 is CASAPGFSGNTIYF. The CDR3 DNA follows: TGTGCCAGCGCACCGGGGTTCTCTGGAAACACCATATATTTT.

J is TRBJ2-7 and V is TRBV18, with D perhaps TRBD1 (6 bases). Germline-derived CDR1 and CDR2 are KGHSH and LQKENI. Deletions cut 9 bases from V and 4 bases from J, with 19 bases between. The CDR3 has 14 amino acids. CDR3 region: CASQNGQRDYEQYF. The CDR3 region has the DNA TGTGCCAGTCAAAATGGACAGCGCGATTACGAGCAGTACTTC. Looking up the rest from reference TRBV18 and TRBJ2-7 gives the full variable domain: NAGVMQNPRHLVRRRGQEARLRCSPMKGHSHVYWYRQLPEEGLKFMVYLQKENIIDESGMPKERFSAEFPKEGPSILRIQQVVRGDSAAYFCASQNGQRDYEQYFGPGTRLTVT.

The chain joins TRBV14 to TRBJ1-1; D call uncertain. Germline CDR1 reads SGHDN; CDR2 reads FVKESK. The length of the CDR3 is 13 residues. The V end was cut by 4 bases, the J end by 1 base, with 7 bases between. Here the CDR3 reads CASSRKGNTEAFF. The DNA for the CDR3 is TGTGCCAGCAGCCGCAAGGGGAACACTGAAGCTTTCTTT.

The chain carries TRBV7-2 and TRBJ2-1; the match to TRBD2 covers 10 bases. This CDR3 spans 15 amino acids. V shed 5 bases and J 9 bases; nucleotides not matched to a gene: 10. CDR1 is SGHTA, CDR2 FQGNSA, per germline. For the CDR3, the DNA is TGTGCCAGCAGCCAACGGCGTGCTAGCGGGAGTGAGCAGTTCTTC. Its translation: CASSQRRASGSEQFF.

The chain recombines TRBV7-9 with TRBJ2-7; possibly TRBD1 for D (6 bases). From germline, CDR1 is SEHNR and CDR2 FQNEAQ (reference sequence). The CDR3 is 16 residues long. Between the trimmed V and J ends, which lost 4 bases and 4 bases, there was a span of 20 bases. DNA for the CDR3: TGTGCCAGCAGCTCCCCAACCCGGGACACCATTTACGAGCAGTACTTC. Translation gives CASSSPTRDTIYEQYF.

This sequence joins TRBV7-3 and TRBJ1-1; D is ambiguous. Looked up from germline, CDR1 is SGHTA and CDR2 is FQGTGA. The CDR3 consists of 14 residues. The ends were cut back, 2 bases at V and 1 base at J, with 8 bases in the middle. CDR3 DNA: TGTGCCAGCAGCTTAGGGAATGGGAACACTGAAGCTTTCTTT. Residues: CASSLGNGNTEAFF.

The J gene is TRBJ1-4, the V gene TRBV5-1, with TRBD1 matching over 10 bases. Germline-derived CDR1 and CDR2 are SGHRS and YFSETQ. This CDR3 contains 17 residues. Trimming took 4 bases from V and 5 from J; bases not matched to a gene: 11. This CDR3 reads CASSPGTGVTLNEKLFF. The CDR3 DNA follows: TGCGCCAGCAGCCCAGGGACAGGGGTTACCCTAAATGAAAAACTGTTTTTT.

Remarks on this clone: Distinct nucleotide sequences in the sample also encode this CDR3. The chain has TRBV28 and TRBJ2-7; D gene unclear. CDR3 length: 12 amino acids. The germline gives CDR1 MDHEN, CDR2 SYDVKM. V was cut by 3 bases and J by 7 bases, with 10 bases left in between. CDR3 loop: CASSLSPLEQYF. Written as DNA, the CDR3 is TGTGCCAGCAGTTTGAGCCCTTTGGAGCAGTACTTC.

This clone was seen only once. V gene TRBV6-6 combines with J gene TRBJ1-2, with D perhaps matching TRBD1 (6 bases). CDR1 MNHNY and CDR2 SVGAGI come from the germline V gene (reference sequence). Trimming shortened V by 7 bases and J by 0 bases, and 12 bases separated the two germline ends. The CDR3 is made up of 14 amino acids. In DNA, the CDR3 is TGTGCCAGCAATCAAGGGGGTACTAACTATGGCTACACCTTC. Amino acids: CASNQGGTNYGYTF.

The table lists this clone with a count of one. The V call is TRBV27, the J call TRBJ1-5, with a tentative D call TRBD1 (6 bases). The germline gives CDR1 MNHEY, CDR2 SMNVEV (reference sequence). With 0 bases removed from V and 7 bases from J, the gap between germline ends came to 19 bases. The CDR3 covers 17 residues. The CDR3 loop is CASSLSGGQGRRQPQHF. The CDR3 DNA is TGTGCCAGCAGTTTATCGGGGGGGCAGGGAAGGCGCCAGCCCCAGCATTTT.

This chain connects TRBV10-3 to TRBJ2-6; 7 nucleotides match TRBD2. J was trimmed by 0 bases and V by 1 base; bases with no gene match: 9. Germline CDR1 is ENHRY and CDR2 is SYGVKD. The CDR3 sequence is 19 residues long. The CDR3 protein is CAISEWLAEALSGANVLTF. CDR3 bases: TGTGCCATCAGTGAGTGGCTAGCGGAGGCCCTCTCTGGGGCCAACGTCCTGACTTTC.

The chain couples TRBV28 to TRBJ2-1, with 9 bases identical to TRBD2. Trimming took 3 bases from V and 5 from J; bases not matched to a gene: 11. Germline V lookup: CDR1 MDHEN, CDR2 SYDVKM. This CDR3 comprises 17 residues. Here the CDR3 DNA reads TGTGCCAGCAGTTTTATGGCTGGGGCTAGCGGGAACAATGAGCAGTTCTTC. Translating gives CASSFMAGASGNNEQFF.

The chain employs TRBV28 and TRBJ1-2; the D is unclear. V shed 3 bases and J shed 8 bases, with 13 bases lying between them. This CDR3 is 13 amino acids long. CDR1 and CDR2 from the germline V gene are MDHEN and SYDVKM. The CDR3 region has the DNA TGTGCCAGCAGTTTGTCTCGGACGGAAGGCTACACCTTC. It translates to CASSLSRTEGYTF.

The CDR3 sequence: CASSLGVAAGQETQYF. For the CDR3, the DNA is TGCGCCAGCAGCTTGGGGGTGGCGGCGGGACAAGAGACCCAGTACTTC. V is TRBV5-1 and J is TRBJ2-5, with D maybe TRBD2 (6 bases). Germline V gene data show CDR1 as SGHRS and CDR2 as YFSETQ. The CDR3 is 16 amino acids. The germline V and J ends were trimmed by 0 bases and 2 bases, with 14 bases remaining between them.

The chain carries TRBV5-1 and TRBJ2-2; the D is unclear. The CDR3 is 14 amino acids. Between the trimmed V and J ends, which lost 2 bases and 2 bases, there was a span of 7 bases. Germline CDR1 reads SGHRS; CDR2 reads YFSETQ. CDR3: CASSLTVNTGELFF. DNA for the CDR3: TGCGCCAGCAGCTTAACGGTCAACACCGGGGAGCTGTTTTTT.

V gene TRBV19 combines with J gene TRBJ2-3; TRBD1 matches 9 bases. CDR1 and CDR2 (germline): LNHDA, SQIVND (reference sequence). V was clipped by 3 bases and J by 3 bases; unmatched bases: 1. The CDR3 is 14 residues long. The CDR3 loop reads CASSMGTGTDTQYF. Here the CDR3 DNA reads TGTGCCAGTAGTATGGGGACAGGGACAGATACGCAGTATTTT.

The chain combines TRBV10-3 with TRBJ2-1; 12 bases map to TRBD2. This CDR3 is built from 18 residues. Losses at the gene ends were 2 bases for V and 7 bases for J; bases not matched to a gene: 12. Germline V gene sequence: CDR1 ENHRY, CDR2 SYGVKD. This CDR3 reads CAISEGFSSGRARNEQFF. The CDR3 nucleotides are TGTGCCATCAGTGAGGGGTTCTCTAGCGGGAGGGCGCGGAATGAGCAGTTCTTC.

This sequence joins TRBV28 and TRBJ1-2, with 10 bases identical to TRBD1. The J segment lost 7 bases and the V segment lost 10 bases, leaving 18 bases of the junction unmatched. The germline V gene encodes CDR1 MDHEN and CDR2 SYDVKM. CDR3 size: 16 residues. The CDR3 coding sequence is TGTGCCACCATGTCTGAAGGGACAGGGGATATATTTGGCTACACCTTC. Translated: CATMSEGTGDIFGYTF.

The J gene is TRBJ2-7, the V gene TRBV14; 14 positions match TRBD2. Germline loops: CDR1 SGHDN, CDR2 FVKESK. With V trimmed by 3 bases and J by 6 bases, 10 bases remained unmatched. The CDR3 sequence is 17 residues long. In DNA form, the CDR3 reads TGTGCCAGCAGCCAGCGCCCGACTAGCGGGGGGGTGAGCGAGCAGTACTTC. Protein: CASSQRPTSGGVSEQYF.

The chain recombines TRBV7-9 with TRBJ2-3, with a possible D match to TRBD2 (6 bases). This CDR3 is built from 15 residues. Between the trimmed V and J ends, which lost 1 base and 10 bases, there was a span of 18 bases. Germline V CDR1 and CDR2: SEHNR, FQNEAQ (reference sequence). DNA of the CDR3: TGTGCCAGCAGCTTAGTAGGAGGGGTTAGCTATCCGCAGTATTTT. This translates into CASSLVGGVSYPQYF.

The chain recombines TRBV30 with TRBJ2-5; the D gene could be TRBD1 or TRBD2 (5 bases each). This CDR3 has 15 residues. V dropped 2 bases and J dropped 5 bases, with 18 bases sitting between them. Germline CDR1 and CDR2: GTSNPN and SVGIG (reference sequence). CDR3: CAWSPTGTKRETQYF. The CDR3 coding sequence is TGTGCCTGGAGTCCTACCGGGACCAAACGGGAGACCCAGTACTTC.